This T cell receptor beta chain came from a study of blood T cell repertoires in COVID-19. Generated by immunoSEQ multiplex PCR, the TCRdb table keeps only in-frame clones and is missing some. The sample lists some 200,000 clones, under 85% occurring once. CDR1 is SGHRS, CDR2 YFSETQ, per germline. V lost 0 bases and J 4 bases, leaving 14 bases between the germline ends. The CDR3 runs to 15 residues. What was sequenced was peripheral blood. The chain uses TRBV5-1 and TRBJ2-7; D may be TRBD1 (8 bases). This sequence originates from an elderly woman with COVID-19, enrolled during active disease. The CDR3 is CASSLVQQGGYEQYF. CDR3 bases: TGCGCCAGCAGCTTGGTTCAACAGGGGGGGTACGAGCAGTACTTC.